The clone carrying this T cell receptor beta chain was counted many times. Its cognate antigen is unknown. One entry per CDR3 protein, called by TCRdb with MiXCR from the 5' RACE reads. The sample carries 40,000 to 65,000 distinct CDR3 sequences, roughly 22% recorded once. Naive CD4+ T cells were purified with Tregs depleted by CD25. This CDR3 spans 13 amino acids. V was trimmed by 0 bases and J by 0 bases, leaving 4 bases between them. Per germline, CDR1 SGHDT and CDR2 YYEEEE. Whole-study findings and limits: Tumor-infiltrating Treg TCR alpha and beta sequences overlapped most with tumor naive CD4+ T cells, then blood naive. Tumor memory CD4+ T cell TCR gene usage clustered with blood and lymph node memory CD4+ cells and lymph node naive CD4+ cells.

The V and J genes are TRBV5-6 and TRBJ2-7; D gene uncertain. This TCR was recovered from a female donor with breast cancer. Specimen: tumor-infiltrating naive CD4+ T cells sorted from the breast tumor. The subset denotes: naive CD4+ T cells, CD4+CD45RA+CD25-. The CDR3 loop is CASSLGSSYEQYF. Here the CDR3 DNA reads TGTGCCAGCAGCTTGGGGAGCTCCTACGAGCAGTACTTC.